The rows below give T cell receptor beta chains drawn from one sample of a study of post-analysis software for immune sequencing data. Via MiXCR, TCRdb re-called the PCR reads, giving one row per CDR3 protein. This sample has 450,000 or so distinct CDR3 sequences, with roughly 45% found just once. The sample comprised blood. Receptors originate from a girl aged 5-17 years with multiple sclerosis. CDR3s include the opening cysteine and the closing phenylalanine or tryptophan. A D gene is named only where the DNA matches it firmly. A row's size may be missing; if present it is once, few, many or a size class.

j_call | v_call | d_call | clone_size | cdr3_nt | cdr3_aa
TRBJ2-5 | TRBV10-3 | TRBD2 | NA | TGTGCCATCAGAGCTGGACTAGCGGTCAACCAAGAGACCCAGTACTTC | CAIRAGLAVNQETQYF
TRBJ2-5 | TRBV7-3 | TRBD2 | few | TGTGCCAGGAGAAGCGGGGAAGGGGAGACCCAGTACTTC | CARRSGEGETQYF
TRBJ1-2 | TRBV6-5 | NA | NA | TGTGCCAGCTGTTACTCGGCCCTTAACTATGGCTACACCTTC | CASCYSALNYGYTF
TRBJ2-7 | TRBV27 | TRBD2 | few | TGTGCCAGCAGTTTGGGAGCGGGAAGATACGAGCAGTACTTC | CASSLGAGRYEQYF
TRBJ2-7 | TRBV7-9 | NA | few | TGTGCCAGCAGCCCCGACGGGCAGACGATCTGGGAGCAGTACTTC | CASSPDGQTIWEQYF
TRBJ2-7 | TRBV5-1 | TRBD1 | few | TGCGCCAGCAGCGCAAGACAGGGTTTCTACGAGCAGTACTTC | CASSARQGFYEQYF
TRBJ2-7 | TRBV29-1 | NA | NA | TGCAGCGTTACGAATACCTACGAGCAGTACTTC | CSVTNTYEQYF
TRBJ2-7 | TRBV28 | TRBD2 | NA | TGTGCCAGCAGGGGACCTAGCGGGAGGGCCGGCGAGCAGTACTTC | CASRGPSGRAGEQYF
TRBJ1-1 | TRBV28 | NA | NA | TGTGCCAGCAGTTTATACGGGGGCAGGAGAAACACTGAAGCTTTCTTT | CASSLYGGRRNTEAFF
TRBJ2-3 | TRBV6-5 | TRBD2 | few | TGTGCCAGCAGTTACTCGTTAACAGGGCGGGAGGATGGGGGCTCAGATACGCAGTATTTT | CASSYSLTGREDGGSDTQYF